This TCR beta chain was found in a study of graft-versus-host responses after intestinal transplantation. Method: immunoSEQ multiplex PCR; TCRdb's copy keeps in-frame clones and lacks some. This sample has tens of thousands of clones; 85% to 90% occur once, and the top ten carry about 4.2%. Concerning this clone itself: Its antigen is unidentified.

There are 14 residues in the CDR3. CDR1 MNHEY and CDR2 SMNVEV come from the germline V gene (reference sequence). J was trimmed by 1 base and V by 4 bases; bases with no gene match: 0. Overall study results and limits: Recipient marrow showed GvH clones, some seen first in ileum or blood.

Sequenced here: unstimulated CD8+ T cells sorted from spleen or lymph node cells, sampled before transplant. This receptor was identified in a human donor who was the organ donor for an intestinal transplant. V usage is TRBV27 and J usage is TRBJ2-7; TRBD2 matches at 11 bases. This CDR3 is CASSWTSGSYEQYV. In DNA form, the CDR3 reads TGTGCCAGCAGTTGGACTAGCGGGTCCTACGAGCAGTACGTC.